These 8 T cell receptor beta chains came from one sample sequenced in a study of shared clonotypes between healthy human individuals. The naive CD8 population came from CD45RO-negative cells selected for CCR7, without terminally differentiated effector memory CD45RA+ cells. Assay: immunoSEQ multiplex PCR; the TCRdb copy retains only in-frame clones and omits some. The sample records about 550,000 clones, 95% to 96% being singletons. Sequencing was done on a sample of naive CD8+ T cells sorted from blood. Receptor source: a woman aged 25 to 39 in good health.

The rearrangement joins TRBV6-5 to TRBJ1-2; D unclear. The CDR3 sequence is 14 residues long. CDR1 MNHEY and CDR2 SVGAGI come from the germline V gene. V was clipped by 0 bases and J by 7 bases, with 12 bases between them. The CDR3 is CASSYSPEVLGYTF. The CDR3 nucleotides are TGTGCCAGCAGTTACTCCCCCGAGGTCCTTGGCTACACCTTC.

The V and J genes are TRBV2 and TRBJ2-7, with 14 bases fitting TRBD2. The CDR3 is made up of 17 amino acids. V lost 7 bases to trimming and J lost 1 base; unmatched junction nucleotides: 9. Germline V gene data show CDR1 as SNHLY and CDR2 as FYNNEI. The CDR3 spells CASIGLGTSGRSYEQYF. CDR3 DNA sequence: TGTGCCAGCATAGGGCTGGGGACTAGCGGGAGATCCTACGAGCAGTACTTC. Complete variable domain (other parts from reference TRBV2 and TRBJ2-7): EPEVTQTPSHQVTQMGQEVILRCVPISNHLYFYWYRQILGQKVEFLVSFYNNEISEKSEIFDDQFSVERPDGSNFTLKIRSTKLEDSAMYFCASIGLGTSGRSYEQYFGPGTRLTVT.

The chain links TRBV5-6 to TRBJ2-7; 7 nucleotides match TRBD2. In germline, CDR1 is SGHDT, CDR2 YYEEEE. The CDR3 totals 12 residues. V shed 3 bases and J 7 bases; nucleotides not matched to a gene: 4. CDR3 loop: CASSYGTTEQYF. CDR3 bases: TGTGCCAGCAGCTACGGGACTACTGAGCAGTACTTC.

The chain recombines TRBV2 with TRBJ1-1, with D tentatively TRBD1 (6 bases). Trimming shortened V by 11 bases and J by 1 base, and 17 bases separated the two germline ends. CDR1 and CDR2 from the germline V gene are SNHLY and FYNNEI. The CDR3 is 14 residues long. The CDR3 loop reads CAGPRTGRNTEAFF. Here the CDR3 DNA reads TGTGCCGGACCAAGAACAGGGAGGAACACTGAAGCTTTCTTT.

V gene TRBV11-2 combines with J gene TRBJ2-5; D may be TRBD1 (6 bases). The CDR3 length is 14 residues. V was cut by 1 base and J by 5 bases, with 11 bases left in between. Germline-derived CDR1 and CDR2 are SGHAT and FQNNGV. For the CDR3, the DNA is TGTGCCAGCAGCTTAGCGGGACAATTGGAGACCCAGTACTTC. Translation: CASSLAGQLETQYF.

The rearrangement links TRBV9 to TRBJ1-3, with 7 bases aligning to TRBD1. Germline assignment: CDR1 SGDLS and CDR2 YYNGEE. V gave up 4 bases and J gave up 3 bases; unmatched junction bases: 4. The CDR3 has 14 residues. The CDR3 region has the DNA TGTGCCAGCAGCCACCAGGGGGGTGGAAACACCATATATTTT. It is translated as CASSHQGGGNTIYF. Together with reference TRBV9 and TRBJ1-3, the CDR3 gives the full variable domain: DSGVTQTPKHLITATGQRVTLRCSPRSGDLSVYWYQQSLDQGLQFLIQYYNGEERAKGNILERFSAQQFPDLHSELNLSSLELGDSALYFCASSHQGGGNTIYFGEGSWLTVV.

The rearrangement uses TRBV19 and TRBJ2-7; D unresolved. This CDR3 region has 14 residues. V was pared by 5 bases and J by 3 bases, with 14 bases between. CDR1 and CDR2 from the germline V gene are LNHDA and SQIVND (reference sequence). The DNA of the CDR3 is TGTGCCAGTAGTCCGTCGGACCGAATCTACGAGCAGTACTTC. Translating it yields CASSPSDRIYEQYF.

This chain connects TRBV23-1 to TRBJ1-5, with 10 bases fitting TRBD1. TRBV23-1 is annotated as an ORF whose role is uncertain. Germline trimming cut 9 bases from V and 2 bases from J; bases unmatched to any gene: 7. This CDR3 is 15 amino acids long. The CDR3: CARETGGVCNQPQHF. The CDR3 DNA is TGCGCCAGGGAGACAGGGGGCGTATGCAATCAGCCCCAGCATTTT.